Sequencing of this T cell receptor (beta chain) was carried out in a study of T cell responses to AZD1222 COVID-19 vaccine. Here immunoSEQ multiplex PCR was the method, and the copy in TCRdb shows in-frame clones only, minus some. The data contain over 150,000 clones, approximately 92% of them seen just once; the ten biggest clones take up approximately 7.2%. The CDR3 is 14 residues long. V was trimmed by 2 bases and J by 6 bases, leaving 10 bases between them. Germline CDR1 SGHTA, CDR2 FQGTGA. The V and J genes are TRBV7-3 and TRBJ2-2; D is possibly TRBD1 (6 bases). The sequences come from peripheral blood, collected on day 0 of AZD1222 vaccination. This clonotype originated in an adult in good health. CDR3 in DNA: TGTGCCAGCAGCTTAGGCCAGGGGCCCGGGGAGCTGTTTTTT. Translating it yields CASSLGQGPGELFF.